This entry lists 12 T cell receptor beta chains sequenced from one sample in a study of blood T cell repertoires in COVID-19. This table comes from immunoSEQ multiplex PCR, and its TCRdb copy is limited to in-frame clones, with some not included. This table has roughly 300,000 clones, around 86% appearing once. Sequencing was carried out using peripheral blood. Receptor source: a woman in her fifties or sixties with active or convalescent COVID-19.

The chain joins TRBV7-9 to TRBJ2-3; 10 nucleotides line up with TRBD2. This CDR3 contains 17 residues. Losses at the gene ends were 5 bases for V and 4 bases for J; bases not matched to a gene: 12. Germline assignment: CDR1 SEHNR and CDR2 FQNEAQ (reference sequence). The CDR3 is CASSPSGGGINADTQYF. CDR3 DNA sequence: TGTGCCAGCAGCCCGAGCGGGGGGGGGATCAACGCAGATACGCAGTATTTT.

The chain uses TRBV6-1 and TRBJ1-6; 11 bases are a match to TRBD1. This CDR3 is built from 14 residues. Germline V gene sequence: CDR1 MNHNS, CDR2 SASEGT. The J segment lost 14 bases and the V segment lost 1 base, leaving 4 bases of the junction unmatched. CDR3 region: CASSEGDRGLTLHF. CDR3 nucleotides: TGTGCCAGCAGTGAAGGGGACAGGGGGTTGACCCTCCACTTT.

This rearrangement joins TRBV5-4 to TRBJ2-5, with 8 positions matching TRBD2. V shed 5 bases and J 1 base; nucleotides not matched to a gene: 16. The CDR3 is made up of 18 amino acids. Germline CDR1 and CDR2: SGHNT and YYREEE (reference sequence). CDR3 sequence (DNA): TGTGCCAGCAGTTCCGGGACTAGTCGTTCGGGGTCCCAAGAGACCCAGTACTTC. It codes for CASSSGTSRSGSQETQYF.

The chain carries TRBV2 and TRBJ2-1, with 8 bases identical to TRBD2. Looked up from germline, CDR1 is SNHLY and CDR2 is FYNNEI. After removal of 3 bases from V and 4 bases from J, the junction contained 5 bases not matched to a gene. The length of the CDR3 is 15 residues. The CDR3 loop reads CASSDLAGGYNEQFF. DNA for the CDR3: TGTGCCAGCAGTGATCTGGCGGGGGGATACAATGAGCAGTTCTTC.

The rearrangement joins TRBV6-5 to TRBJ1-4; TRBD1 is a possible D gene (5 bases). The CDR3 loop spans 16 amino acids. V was shortened by 4 bases and J by 5 bases, with 17 bases between the two germline ends. Germline values: CDR1 MNHEY, CDR2 SVGAGI. CDR3: CASSSPTTGRNEKLFF. The CDR3 DNA reads TGTGCCAGCAGTTCCCCCACAACAGGCCGAAATGAAAAACTGTTTTTT.

This clone has just one count. The chain joins TRBV10-3 to TRBJ1-1, with D unresolved. The CDR3 is made up of 15 amino acids. Germline assignment: CDR1 ENHRY and CDR2 SYGVKD. V lost 5 bases and J lost 6, with 19 bases in between. The CDR3 nucleotides are TGTGCCATCAGTCCCTCCTATCCTGACGGGGCTGAAGCTTTCTTT. Translation gives CAISPSYPDGAEAFF.

V gene TRBV7-9 combines with J gene TRBJ2-7; TRBD1 agrees at 9 bases. CDR1 and CDR2 (germline): SEHNR, FQNEAQ (reference sequence). The length of the CDR3 is 14 residues. V trimming: 4 bases; J trimming: 2 bases; junction bases outside the gene matches: 3. This CDR3 is CASSSRDRAYEQYF. CDR3 coding DNA: TGTGCCAGCAGCTCCCGGGACAGGGCCTACGAGCAGTACTTC.

V gene TRBV18 combines with J gene TRBJ1-1, with D unclear. The CDR3 length is 16 residues. V gave up 0 bases and J gave up 5 bases, with 16 bases separating them. The germline V gene has CDR1 KGHSH and CDR2 LQKENI. The CDR3 here is CASSPPVGGGRTEAFF. CDR3 DNA sequence: TGTGCCAGCTCACCACCTGTAGGAGGAGGTCGAACTGAAGCTTTCTTT.

This chain joins TRBV7-2 and TRBJ1-2; 7 nucleotides align to TRBD1. The trim removed 2 bases at V and 6 bases at J, leaving 9 bases unmatched. CDR3 length: 15 amino acids. Germline V lookup: CDR1 SGHTA, CDR2 FQGNSA. In DNA form, the CDR3 reads TGTGCCAGCAGCTTACCCCGGGACAGCAGCAATGGCTACACCTTC. Protein: CASSLPRDSSNGYTF.

This clone was detected only a few times. The chain joins TRBV19 to TRBJ2-5; D gene uncertain. Germline values: CDR1 LNHDA, CDR2 SQIVND (reference sequence). V was cut by 4 bases and J by 1 base, with 7 bases left in between. This CDR3 has 13 residues. The CDR3 nucleotides are TGTGCCAGTAGTACAAACATCCAAGAGACCCAGTACTTC. It codes for CASSTNIQETQYF.

The chain recombines TRBV7-9 with TRBJ1-2; D gene ambiguous. CDR3 length: 14 residues. CDR1 and CDR2 (germline): SEHNR, FQNEAQ (reference sequence). Trimming cost V 1 base and J 8 bases, with 14 bases left between them. As DNA, the CDR3 is TGTGCCAGCAGCTTAGGAGGGCTGGAGGACGGCTACACCTTC. It encodes CASSLGGLEDGYTF.

This clone occurred once. The chain joins TRBV3-1 (or the pseudogene TRBV3-2) to TRBJ1-4; D possibly corresponds to TRBD1 (6 bases). V shed 2 bases and J shed 14 bases, with 30 bases lying between them. Germline V lookup: CDR1 LGHDT, CDR2 YNNKEL (reference sequence). The CDR3 is 18 residues long. The CDR3 DNA is TGTGCCAGCAGCCAAACCTCCCAGTCGCCCAGGGACATTAGGGCTCTGTTTTTT. Residues: CASSQTSQSPRDIRALFF.